This T cell receptor (beta chain) is drawn from a study of blood T cells in healthy people across ages. General study points: Researchers report that TCR beta diversity correlated strongly with naive T cell percentage.

CDR1 and CDR2 (germline): LGHDT, YNNKEL (reference sequence). The CDR3 has 19 amino acids. V gave up 0 bases and J gave up 0 bases, with 15 bases separating them. Primers used in a second PCR of roughly 7 to 11 cycles were a sample-barcoded 5' primer and a J-beta primer mix. TCRdb reanalysed the 5' RACE reads using MiXCR and keeps one entry per CDR3 protein. The sample includes around 1.5 million distinct CDR3 sequences, 42% of them seen just once. Each donor supplied around 10 milliliters of peripheral blood. This clonotype was recorded a few times. As yet, its antigen is unknown. This TCR derives from a woman aged 18-29 years in good health. Input material: blood. The chain has TRBV3-1 and TRBJ2-6; D possibly uses TRBD1 or TRBD2 (5 bases each). In DNA, the CDR3 is TGTGCCAGCAGCCAAGATCTTCCCGGGACGGCCTCTGGGGCCAACGTCCTGACTTTC. Protein product: CASSQDLPGTASGANVLTF.